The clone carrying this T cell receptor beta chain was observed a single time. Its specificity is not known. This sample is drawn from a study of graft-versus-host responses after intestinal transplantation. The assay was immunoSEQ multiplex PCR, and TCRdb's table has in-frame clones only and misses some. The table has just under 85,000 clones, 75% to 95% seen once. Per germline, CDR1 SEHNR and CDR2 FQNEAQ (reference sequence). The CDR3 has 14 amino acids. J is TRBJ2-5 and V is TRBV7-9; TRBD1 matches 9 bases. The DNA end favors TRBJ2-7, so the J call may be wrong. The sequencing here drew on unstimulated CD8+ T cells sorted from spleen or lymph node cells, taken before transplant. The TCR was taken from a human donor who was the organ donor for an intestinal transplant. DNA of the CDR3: TGTGCCAGCAGTACGACAGGGGGTAACTACGAGCAGTACTTC. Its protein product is CASSTTGGNYEQYF.